The T cell receptor (beta chain) under discussion was sequenced for a study of blood T cells in healthy people across ages. Using a J-beta primer mix together with a sample-barcoded 5' primer, a second PCR was run for roughly 6 to 12 cycles. TCRdb itself ran the 5' RACE reads through MiXCR, one entry per CDR3 protein. The sample yields 700,000 to 900,000 distinct CDR3 sequences, under 30% seen once. About this clonotype itself: Antigen unknown.

The CDR3 is 12 residues long. Germline V lookup: CDR1 SGHRS, CDR2 YFSETQ. The V gene lost 3 bases and the J gene lost 3 bases, with 4 bases spanning the gap. Study findings and constraints: Higher diversity and more naive CD4+ cells were features of long-lived donors, compared to aged donors.

Separately, the same data were catalogued under a study of T cells of mothers and their children.

The clonotype was recovered from a boy aged 5-17 years in good health. The material sequenced was blood. The chain carries TRBV5-1 and TRBJ1-3, with unresolved D. CDR3 DNA sequence: TGCGCCAGCAGCTCAGATGGAAACACCATATATTTT. Its translation: CASSSDGNTIYF.